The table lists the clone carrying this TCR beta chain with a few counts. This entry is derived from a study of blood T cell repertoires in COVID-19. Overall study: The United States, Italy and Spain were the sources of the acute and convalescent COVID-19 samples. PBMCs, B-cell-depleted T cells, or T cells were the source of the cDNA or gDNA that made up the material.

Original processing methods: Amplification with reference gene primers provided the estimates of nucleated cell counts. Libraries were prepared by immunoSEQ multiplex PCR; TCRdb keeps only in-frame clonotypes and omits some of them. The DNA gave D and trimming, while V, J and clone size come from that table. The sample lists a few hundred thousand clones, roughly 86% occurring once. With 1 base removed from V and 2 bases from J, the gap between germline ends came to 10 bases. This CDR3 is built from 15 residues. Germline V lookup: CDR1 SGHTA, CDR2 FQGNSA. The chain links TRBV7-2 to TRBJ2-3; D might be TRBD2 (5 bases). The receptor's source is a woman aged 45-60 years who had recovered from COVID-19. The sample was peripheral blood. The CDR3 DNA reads TGTGCCAGCAGCTTAGACCGGGGATACACAGATACGCAGTATTTT. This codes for CASSLDRGYTDTQYF.